Listed below are T cell receptor beta chains from one sample, sequenced in a study of regulatory T cells in long-lasting Graves disease. TCRdb processed the multiplex PCR reads anew with MiXCR; each CDR3 protein has one entry. Of 440,000 or so distinct CDR3 sequences in the sample, more than 13% were seen once. This sample also belongs to another study, concerning T cells in Graves' hyperthyroidism and ophthalmopathy.

Sequences were derived from peripheral blood mononuclear cells (PBMCs), sampled at new diagnosis, from a patient treated with antithyroid drugs. These receptors were collected from a woman aged 25 to 39 with Graves disease. The CDR3 runs from the conserved cysteine through the conserved F or W. Each record gives: J gene, V gene, CDR3 protein.

TRBJ1-1	TRBV2	CASSQQGLPEAFF
TRBJ1-4	TRBV11-2	CASSLVGATNEKLFF
TRBJ2-1	TRBV20-1	CSAFKPGDSNEQFF
TRBJ2-2	TRBV12-3/TRBV12-4	CASRGTVGSGELFF
TRBJ1-6	TRBV5-1	CASSPDGGRNSPLHF
TRBJ2-7	TRBV6-5	CASSYSDTLGKQYF
TRBJ1-5	TRBV2	CASSGEEPNQPQHF
TRBJ2-3	TRBV7-2	CASSPGASRTYTQYF
TRBJ1-5	TRBV4-1	CASSQGPGPNQPQHF
TRBJ1-1	TRBV2	CASTERGTEAFF
TRBJ1-3	TRBV28	CASSTPGGASGNTIYF
TRBJ1-5	TRBV25-1	CASSDWDSHQPQHF
TRBJ2-3	TRBV3-1	CASSQENVAGDTQYF
TRBJ2-3	TRBV9	CASSGFSGTSTDTQYF
TRBJ2-7	TRBV5-6	CASSLGRAVQYF
TRBJ1-6	TRBV25-1	CASSEGGGYNSPLHF
TRBJ2-1	TRBV7-9	CASSLEPPSSNEQFF
TRBJ1-1	TRBV12-3/TRBV12-4	CASTNRRALNTEAFF
TRBJ2-5	TRBV27	CASSTLASMGGETQYF
TRBJ2-7	TRBV6-1	CASSRDRARYEQYF
TRBJ2-3	TRBV27	CASIGTGRGTDTQYF
TRBJ1-1	TRBV5-4	CASTRALGPTEAFF
TRBJ2-7	TRBV11-2	CASSLLGGVLYEQYF
TRBJ2-1	TRBV11-2	CASSSFREMVTLGYHEQFF
TRBJ2-2	TRBV27	CASSLTGVINTGELFF
TRBJ2-7	TRBV5-1	CASSFQTTNRLYEQYF
TRBJ2-2	TRBV28	CASSPMDGTSGNTGELFF
TRBJ1-1	TRBV20-1	CSAPGQATEAFF
TRBJ2-7	TRBV24-1	CATSDGQGNYYEQYF
TRBJ1-1	TRBV7-3	CASSTDGRNTEAFF
TRBJ2-7	TRBV7-8	CASSLEVQGGEQYF
TRBJ2-7	TRBV20-1	CSASKLLAGEGEQYF
TRBJ1-3	TRBV28	CATYRDTVTGNTIYF
TRBJ2-1	TRBV6-1	CASSRRTSGSPHNEQFF
TRBJ2-1	TRBV11-1	CASSTGASGNNEQFF
TRBJ2-3	TRBV2	CASSEAPGQRYF
TRBJ1-3	TRBV6-2/TRBV6-3	CASRQHSGNTIYF
TRBJ2-2	TRBV20-1	CSARWTYAGGELFF
TRBJ1-5	TRBV6-9	CASSYLTGGVNNQPQHF
TRBJ2-7	TRBV9	CASSAGTGRYEQYF
TRBJ1-4	TRBV5-6	CASSFKLDIGGEKLFF
TRBJ2-7	TRBV14	CASSQELGYSYEQYF
TRBJ2-7	TRBV27	CASSSRDTISYEQYF
TRBJ2-1	TRBV6-1	CASSTSSGPYNEQFF
TRBJ2-7	TRBV15	CATSKQGASYEQYF
TRBJ2-3	TRBV7-8	CASSFSKGGQGAPTDTQYF
TRBJ2-5	TRBV7-2	CASSLAWRSQETQYF
TRBJ2-3	TRBV18	CASSPRQGAQDTQYF
TRBJ1-4	TRBV29-1	CSGTATNEKLFF
TRBJ2-1	TRBV12-3/TRBV12-4	CASRRAASSYNEQFF
TRBJ1-2	TRBV7-3	CASSLRGGGMNYGYTF
TRBJ2-7	TRBV3-1	CASSQGRSEQYF
TRBJ2-2	TRBV5-1	CASSLARFSGSHGELFF
TRBJ2-7	TRBV11-2	CASQLRADTSYEQYF
TRBJ2-3	TRBV20-1	CSAVQWGDTQYF
TRBJ1-6	TRBV30	CAWGPGTGVSPLHF
TRBJ2-4	TRBV6-2/TRBV6-3	CASTPWRENIQYF
TRBJ2-1	TRBV2	CASSRPGTSGTTSYNEQFF